This entry is about one T cell receptor beta chain. Produced via immunoSEQ multiplex PCR; TCRdb's table is partial and in-frame only. The sample holds about 270,000 clones, 85% to 90% seen once. This record comes from a study of blood T cell repertoires in COVID-19. Study background: Sample material is recorded as cDNA or gDNA derived from T cells, B-cell-depleted T cells, or PBMCs.

CDR1 is SGHNT and CDR2 is YYREEE in the germline V gene (reference sequence). V trimming: 2 bases; J trimming: 3 bases; junction bases outside the gene matches: 4. The CDR3 length is 14 residues. Sample: PBMCs or T cells enriched from blood (not recorded which). This clonotype was sampled from a woman between 18 and 29 years old who had recovered from COVID-19. The chain is built from TRBV5-4 and TRBJ1-2; 7 bases agree with TRBD1. The CDR3 region has the DNA TGTGCCAGCAGCTTTCCAGGGGGAGACTATGGCTACACCTTC. Amino acid sequence: CASSFPGGDYGYTF.